This entry lists 6 T cell receptor beta chains sequenced from one sample in a study of human T cells and chemical hapten exposure (dated by TCRdb to the early 2020s). Receptor libraries were prepared by RACE. Sequencing relied on a NextSeq 500. TCRdb reprocessing: public reads trimmed at Q25 with fastp, clones called with MiXCR, in-frame beta chains kept. All rows with the same CDR3 protein become a single entry with the most common DNA and genes. This sample lists some 330,000 distinct CDR3 sequences; about 5% were detected once. More than 8% of the sample is in the top ten clones. The sample's time point label, in plain terms: pre-sensitization, week 0. The sample's treatment or condition label, in plain terms: therapeutic diphenylcyclopropenone sensitization with weekly scalp DPC. The specimen comprised whole blood, sampled in connection with sensitization to the hapten diphenylcyclopropenone (DPC). The receptor source for this set is a young woman with alopecia areata. Some clones in this sample may be carry-over from other donors' samples.

Ten or more counts support this clonotype. The rearrangement uses TRBV27 and TRBJ1-3; no reliable D call. CDR1 and CDR2 (germline): MNHEY, SMNVEV (reference sequence). Trimming left V 3 bases short and J 2 bases short, with 5 bases between. CDR3 size: 13 residues. This CDR3 reads CASSFRAGNTIYF. The CDR3 DNA sequence: TGTGCCAGCAGTTTCAGAGCTGGAAACACCATATATTTT.

This clonotype has a handful of counts. This chain joins TRBV6-2 or TRBV6-3 and TRBJ2-3; 12 bases line up with TRBD2. Trimming removed 0 bases from V and 0 bases from J; junction bases left unmatched: 1. Germline V gives CDR1 MNHEY, CDR2 SVGEGT. This CDR3 is built from 17 residues. The CDR3 DNA follows: TGTGCCAGCAGTTACTCCGGACTAGCGGGGAGCACAGATACGCAGTATTTT. Residues: CASSYSGLAGSTDTQYF.

Note on this clonotype: With a much larger clone just one base away, this may be a read error. The V and J genes are TRBV6-5 and TRBJ1-2, with TRBD1 matching over 9 bases. In germline, CDR1 is MNHEY, CDR2 SVGAGI. CDR3 length: 13 amino acids. CDR3 in DNA: TGTGCCAGCAGTCACAGGGGGCGTGATGGCTACTCCTTC. Its translation: CASSHRGRDGYSF.

A few counts support this clonotype. V usage is TRBV5-1 and J usage is TRBJ2-3; D might be TRBD2 (7 bases). This CDR3 region has 16 residues. Between the trimmed V and J ends, which lost 9 bases and 0 bases, there was a span of 20 bases. The germline V gene encodes CDR1 SGHRS and CDR2 YFSETQ. The CDR3 sequence is CATKSVAGASTDTQYF. The CDR3 DNA reads TGCGCCACCAAATCCGTTGCGGGGGCTAGCACAGATACGCAGTATTTT.

The table lists this clonotype with a few counts. V usage is TRBV7-2 and J usage is TRBJ2-5; 10 nucleotides match TRBD1. Germline V gene sequence: CDR1 SGHTA, CDR2 FQGNSA. V lost 5 bases, J lost 5 bases, and 11 bases stayed unmatched. This CDR3 is built from 16 residues. The chain's CDR3 is CASSRETGGISETQYF. The CDR3 nucleotides are TGTGCCAGCAGCCGTGAGACAGGGGGCATTTCGGAGACCCAGTACTTC. The full variable domain, completed using reference TRBV7-2 and TRBJ2-5, is GAGVSQSPSNKVTEKGKDVELRCDPISGHTALYWYRQSLGQGLEFLIYFQGNSAPDKSGLPSDRFSAERTGGSVSTLTIQRTQQEDSAVYLCASSRETGGISETQYFGPGTRLLVL.

This clonotype was seen more than once but under ten times. The V and J genes are TRBV27 and TRBJ2-3; TRBD2 matches at 9 bases. This CDR3 spans 16 amino acids. Germline CDR1 and CDR2: MNHEY and SMNVEV (reference sequence). V was pared by 4 bases and J by 3 bases, with 8 bases of the junction left unmatched. CDR3: CASSSYSGGSTDTQYF. In nucleotides, the CDR3 is TGTGCCAGCAGTTCCTATAGCGGGGGTAGTACAGATACGCAGTATTTT.